Reported below is one T cell receptor beta chain. Its antigen is currently not known. No clone much larger than this one lies a single base away; base qualities are absent. Including the terminal cysteine and phenylalanine, the CDR3 comprises 13 residues. The only DNA kept is the CDR3, 39 bases in frame from the first base. CDR1 is given as MNHNS and CDR2 as SASEGT, both from the germline V gene. Between the V and J ends, shortened by 3 bases and 0 bases respectively, the junction contains 6 bases. The time point label, as the study defines it: about 28 days (+/-7) after the second vaccine dose. Because spike-specific TCR depth and breadth did not differ between the two schedules, AZD1222 recipients who got a second dose at roughly 4 weeks were pooled with those who got a second dose at roughly 12 weeks. Samples from vaccinated people were obtained from the UK trials COV001 and COV002, which included a single-blind randomized controlled phase 2/3 trial of AZD1222 (ChAdOx1 nCoV-19) in healthy adults. For TCRbeta chain sequencing, PBMC samples from trial participants were taken at day 0 and at day 28 after the second dose.

The record originates from a study of T cell responses to AZD1222 COVID-19 vaccine (dated by TCRdb to the early 2020s). About the full investigation: TCR sequencing covered 233 trial participants: 207 given two doses of AZD1222 and 26 given two doses of MenACWY control vaccine. Trial participants were enrolled by age into subgroups of 18-55, 56-69 and 70-plus years, and around 150, 29 and 61 TCR-sequenced participants, respectively, were included in these subgroups.

The CDR3 regions of human TCRbeta chains were analyzed by immunosequencing. Per the source publication's procedure: Repertoire TCRs were matched against a reference library of SARS-CoV-2-specific TCRs generated with the MIRA antigen-specificity platform. Breadth was defined as the fraction of unique TCRs that were SARS-CoV-2-associated. Depth was defined as the fraction of total T cells that were SARS-CoV-2-associated. Each spike-specific TCR was assigned to its reactive spike region and to a CD4 or CD8 class using the MIRA data. Log10-transformed breadth and depth values were compared by one-way ANOVA with Sidak's multiple comparisons tests. TCRdb re-hosts the immuneACCESS table, in-frame sequences only. Its copies lack some clones; in the studies checked, an unresolved V gene accounts for under half of them, and the cause for the rest is not known. Clonal size and the V and J genes are those of that table, whereas D and trimming came from the DNA. The sample table holds fewer than 130,000 clones, of which less than 95% were seen once. The top ten constitute 2.5% to 3.5% of the sample.

The research as a whole found: The 56-69-year group was small, and its depth increase did not reach significance, likely because of low power. Nearly half of unique spike-specific TCRs reportedly recognized epitopes outside regions mutated in the B.1.351 and B.1.1.7 variants. Because no day 14 peak-response samples were available, repertoires were characterized only after the peak T cell response. CD4 TCRs associated with the vaccine covered the entire spike protein, and the dominant responses were in regions 160-218 and 743-854. Spike-specific TCR breadth and depth rose significantly after two AZD1222 doses compared with day 0 and with MenACWY recipients. Only five to seven AZD1222 recipients were SARS-CoV-2 seropositive at baseline, limiting conclusions about previously exposed vaccinees. Participants were mostly white British and included more females than males, and it was suggested by the authors that clonal diversity may have been underestimated.

Specimen: peripheral blood, collected 28 days after the second AZD1222 dose. The receptor was derived from an adult who received the AZD1222 COVID-19 vaccine. The chain joins TRBV6-1 to TRBJ2-7; the D gene cannot be named for sure. The CDR3: CASSDPSSYEQYF. The nucleotide sequence reads TGTGCCAGCAGTGACCCGAGCTCCTACGAGCAGTACTTC.